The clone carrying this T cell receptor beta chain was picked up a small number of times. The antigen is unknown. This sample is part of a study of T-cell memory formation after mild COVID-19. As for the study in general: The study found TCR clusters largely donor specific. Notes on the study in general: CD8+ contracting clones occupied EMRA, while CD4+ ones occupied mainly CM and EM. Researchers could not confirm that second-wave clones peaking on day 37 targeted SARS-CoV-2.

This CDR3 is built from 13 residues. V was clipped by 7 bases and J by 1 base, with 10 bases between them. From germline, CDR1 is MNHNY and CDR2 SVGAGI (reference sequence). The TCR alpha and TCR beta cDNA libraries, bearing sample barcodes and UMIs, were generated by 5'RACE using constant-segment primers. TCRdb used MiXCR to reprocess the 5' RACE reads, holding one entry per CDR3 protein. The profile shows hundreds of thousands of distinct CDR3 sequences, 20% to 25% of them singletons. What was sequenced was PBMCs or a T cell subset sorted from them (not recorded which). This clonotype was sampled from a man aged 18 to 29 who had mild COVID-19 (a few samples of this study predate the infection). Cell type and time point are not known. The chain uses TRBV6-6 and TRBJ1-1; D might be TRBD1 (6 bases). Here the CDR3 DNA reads TGTGCCAGCATCGAACAGGGGAACACTGAAGCTTTCTTT. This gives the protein CASIEQGNTEAFF.